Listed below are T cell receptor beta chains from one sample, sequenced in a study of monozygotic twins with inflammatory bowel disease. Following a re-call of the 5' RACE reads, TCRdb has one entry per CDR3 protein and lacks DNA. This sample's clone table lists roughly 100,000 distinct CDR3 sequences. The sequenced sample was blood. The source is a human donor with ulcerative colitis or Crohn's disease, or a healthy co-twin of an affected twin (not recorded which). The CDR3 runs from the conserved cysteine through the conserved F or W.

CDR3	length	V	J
CASSQEGYTQYF	12	TRBV14	TRBJ2-3
CASSLQAGVSTDTQYF	16	TRBV5-1	TRBJ2-3
CAGPHSGNTIYF	12	TRBV19	TRBJ1-3
CASSFSWSEQYF	12	TRBV7-9	TRBJ2-7
CASSGRRGNNSPLHF	15	TRBV7-2	TRBJ1-6
CSARDASPDRTNNEQFF	17	TRBV20-1	TRBJ2-1
CASSLGPSANTGELFF	16	TRBV5-5	TRBJ2-2
CASSLDSPYEQFF	13	TRBV5-8	TRBJ2-1
CASSRQENYEQYF	13	TRBV6-2/TRBV6-3	TRBJ2-7
CASSLLAGAREQYF	14	TRBV6-6	TRBJ2-7
CSVEESLAGVADTQYF	16	TRBV29-1	TRBJ2-3
CASSVQVNTEAFF	13	TRBV7-2	TRBJ1-1
CASSLEGQGYQPQHF	15	TRBV5-1	TRBJ1-5
CASSPYTDRTEAFF	14	TRBV18	TRBJ1-1
CASRRRNSFSSYNEQFF	17	TRBV5-6	TRBJ2-1
CASSYSPPGTDQPQHF	16	TRBV6-2/TRBV6-3	TRBJ1-5
CASSQNAVARTYEQYF	16	TRBV4-3	TRBJ2-7
CASSFTYNEQFF	12	TRBV7-2	TRBJ2-1
CASSTLRGYGYTF	13	TRBV19	TRBJ1-2
CASSNRDSFSLGYGYTF	17	TRBV12-3/TRBV12-4	TRBJ1-2
CASSLALRETQYF	13	TRBV7-2	TRBJ2-5
CASSIAPTYNEQFF	14	TRBV19	TRBJ2-1
CASSSPRKGPLNYGYTF	17	TRBV11-2	TRBJ1-2
CASSASGLGGYNEQFF	16	TRBV4-3	TRBJ2-1
CSAGGQGAVQPQHF	14	TRBV20-1	TRBJ1-5
CASSLGHYYEQYF	13	TRBV12-3/TRBV12-4	TRBJ2-7
CASSFGQGVLQYEKLFF	17	TRBV5-5	TRBJ1-4
CASSLAGVYSYNEQFF	16	TRBV5-1	TRBJ2-1
CASSLEGAGTGVYEQYF	17	TRBV7-8	TRBJ2-7
CASSLADSGQAFF	13	TRBV7-9	TRBJ1-1
CASSYQAGNTIYF	13	TRBV27	TRBJ1-3
CSVEPIAGTGSRTNTGELFF	20	TRBV29-1	TRBJ2-2
CASSRTGYSQPQHF	14	TRBV7-2	TRBJ1-5
CASRSTSGGTSNEQFF	16	TRBV5-1	TRBJ2-1
CASSRPGTGTDTQYF	15	TRBV7-9	TRBJ2-3
CASSLTAGADYEQYF	15	TRBV5-1	TRBJ2-7
CASSLDPSGPYEQYF	15	TRBV7-8	TRBJ2-7
CASSATWDSPTYTF	14	TRBV19	TRBJ1-2
CASSPRLGEPNEQFF	15	TRBV4-3	TRBJ2-1
CASSPQTGRTEAFF	14	TRBV12-3/TRBV12-4	TRBJ1-1
CSVLQGVLPYEQYF	14	TRBV29-1	TRBJ2-7
CSASAPQRAGYTQYF	15	TRBV20-1	TRBJ2-3
CSARRAGLTGELFF	14	TRBV20-1	TRBJ2-2
CAHSRGQSSNQPQHF	15	TRBV19	TRBJ1-5
CASSQGKSQPQHF	13	TRBV27	TRBJ1-5
CASSPTLGQNYEQYF	15	TRBV7-2	TRBJ2-7
CASGGSPYNEQFF	13	TRBV28	TRBJ2-1
CASSLGSGESSYEQYF	16	TRBV7-2	TRBJ2-7
CASSFQGGVSAGELFF	16	TRBV5-1	TRBJ2-2